A single sample is the source of the 21 T cell receptor beta chains below, sequenced in a study of Ad26.COV2.S vaccination and SARS-CoV-2 variants. Clones were sequenced by immunoSEQ multiplex PCR, and TCRdb holds only the in-frame ones, with some missing. Of around 400,000 clones listed, 75% to 95% were seen once; the top ten hold 12%. Sample treatment: approximately 18 received Ad26.COV2.S at low or high dose, single or two shots; several received placebo; per-sample allocation not given. Sampling happened 63 days after the first vaccine or placebo injection. This material consisted of peripheral blood, taken in a trial of Ad26.COV2.S vaccine versus placebo. Receptors originate from a person between 18 and 59 years old who received the Ad26.COV2.S COVID-19 vaccine or a placebo.

The V call is TRBV10-3, the J call TRBJ2-7; D is undetermined. CDR3 length equals 13 residues. Germline CDR1 is ENHRY and CDR2 is SYGVKD. V lost 3 bases and J lost 2, with 8 bases in between. CDR3 in amino acids: CAISDRHPYEQYF. CDR3 nucleotide sequence: TGTGCCATCAGTGATAGACACCCCTACGAGCAGTACTTC.

This chain uses TRBV4-2 with TRBJ1-2, with D possibly being TRBD1 (5 bases). Germline CDR1 LGHNA, CDR2 YNFKEQ. Trimming took 3 bases from V and 0 from J, leaving 8 bases between them. The CDR3 consists of 14 residues. CDR3 sequence reads: CASSQGLANYGYTF. The CDR3 DNA follows: TGTGCCAGCAGCCAGGGACTTGCTAACTATGGCTACACCTTC.

V is TRBV28 and J is TRBJ1-6, with D uncertain. The CDR3 loop spans 13 amino acids. V lost 6 bases to trimming and J lost 5 bases, with 8 bases between them. Germline CDR1 and CDR2: MDHEN and SYDVKM. DNA of the CDR3: TGTGCCAGCAGCCCCCCTCATAATTCACCCCTCCACTTT. As protein: CASSPPHNSPLHF.

This rearrangement joins TRBV28 to TRBJ1-1; 8 bases line up with TRBD1. This CDR3 has 15 residues. CDR1 is MDHEN and CDR2 is SYDVKM in the germline V gene. The J segment lost 4 bases and the V segment lost 2 bases, leaving 6 bases of the junction unmatched. The CDR3 DNA sequence: TGTGCCAGCAGTTTAGGGCGGACAGGGAGCACTGAAGCTTTCTTT. Residues: CASSLGRTGSTEAFF.

This clone occurred a few times. J is TRBJ2-2 and V is TRBV6-6, with 13 positions matching TRBD2. The CDR3 has 16 amino acids. Germline CDR1 and CDR2: MNHNY and SVGAGI (reference sequence). Germline trimming cut 2 bases from V and 6 bases from J; bases unmatched to any gene: 3. The CDR3 sequence is CASSYGLAGAAGELFF. The CDR3 coding sequence is TGTGCCAGCAGTTACGGACTAGCGGGAGCAGCCGGGGAGCTGTTTTTT.

The V gene is TRBV11-3, the J gene TRBJ2-2; 7 bases agree with TRBD1. CDR1 and CDR2 (germline): SGHNT, YENEEA. V dropped 5 bases and J dropped 5; count of bases not matched to a gene: 5. The CDR3 is 14 residues long. The CDR3 DNA sequence: TGTGCCAGCAGCCGCACGACAGGGACCGGGGAGCTGTTTTTT. Amino acids: CASSRTTGTGELFF.

The rearrangement links TRBV29-1 to TRBJ2-7, with D possibly being TRBD2 (5 bases). This CDR3 spans 12 amino acids. Deletions cut 4 bases from V and 2 bases from J, with 9 bases between. Per the germline V gene, CDR1 is SQVTM and CDR2 is ANQGSEA. Written as DNA, the CDR3 is TGCAGCGTTGTTTGGGGAGCCTACGAGCAGTACTTC. It is translated as CSVVWGAYEQYF.

The genes are TRBV19 and TRBJ2-2; 9 positions agree with TRBD1. The V and J ends lost 6 bases and 6 bases, in that order; junction bases with no gene match: 8. Germline CDR1 reads LNHDA; CDR2 reads SQIVND (reference sequence). The CDR3 covers 15 residues. CDR3 protein: CASRDTGGWAGELFF. The CDR3 DNA is TGTGCCAGTAGGGACACAGGGGGCTGGGCCGGGGAGCTGTTTTTT. Filled out from reference TRBV19 and TRBJ2-2, the complete variable domain reads DGGITQSPKYLFRKEGQNVTLSCEQNLNHDAMYWYRQDPGQGLRLIYYSQIVNDFQKGDIAEGYSVSREKKESFPLTVTSAQKNPTAFYLCASRDTGGWAGELFFGEGSRLTVL.

The chain couples TRBV19 to TRBJ2-3; D gene ambiguous. Trimming stripped 2 bases from V and 6 bases from J, with 15 bases between. From germline, CDR1 is LNHDA and CDR2 SQIVND (reference sequence). The CDR3 runs 15 residues. CDR3 nucleotide sequence: TGTGCCAGTAGTATACAGGCCGGTCTAGGCGATACGCAGTATTTT. Its translation is CASSIQAGLGDTQYF.

This clone was seen only a few times. V is TRBV18 and J is TRBJ2-1, with 8 positions matching TRBD1. The V gene's germline CDR1 is KGHSH and CDR2 LQKENI. The CDR3 consists of 15 residues. With V trimmed by 2 bases and J by 7 bases, 7 bases remained unmatched. The CDR3 sequence is CASSPGTGRMNEQFF. For the CDR3, the DNA is TGTGCCAGCTCACCAGGGACAGGACGAATGAATGAGCAGTTCTTC.

This clone was detected once. The CDR3 loop is CASSWGQGVSGNTIYF. The CDR3 coding sequence is TGTGCCAGCAGCTGGGGGCAGGGGGTATCTGGAAACACCATATATTTT. The genes are TRBV5-4 and TRBJ1-3; 7 bases map to TRBD1. This CDR3 spans 16 amino acids. V was clipped by 3 bases and J by 1 base; unmatched bases: 7. CDR1 is SGHNT, CDR2 YYREEE, per germline (reference sequence).

The chain recombines TRBV19 with TRBJ1-4, with 8 bases matching TRBD1. The V gene's germline CDR1 is LNHDA and CDR2 SQIVND (reference sequence). J was trimmed by 4 bases and V by 4 bases; bases with no gene match: 8. The CDR3 spans 16 residues. CDR3 loop: CASSKGQVRRNEKLFF. In nucleotides, the CDR3 is TGTGCCAGTAGTAAGGGACAGGTTCGTCGTAATGAAAAACTGTTTTTT.

The genes are TRBV9 and TRBJ1-2; a possible D gene is TRBD1 (6 bases). The V gene's germline CDR1 is SGDLS and CDR2 YYNGEE. With 1 base removed from V and 5 bases from J, the gap between germline ends came to 15 bases. This CDR3 region has 15 residues. The CDR3 DNA follows: TGTGCCAGCAGCGTACTGGGGGGCGGTTCATATGGCTACACCTTC. This translates into CASSVLGGGSYGYTF. The full variable domain, completed using reference TRBV9 and TRBJ1-2, is DSGVTQTPKHLITATGQRVTLRCSPRSGDLSVYWYQQSLDQGLQFLIQYYNGEERAKGNILERFSAQQFPDLHSELNLSSLELGDSALYFCASSVLGGGSYGYTFGSGTRLTVV.

The chain is built from TRBV11-2 and TRBJ2-7; D is undetermined. This CDR3 spans 15 amino acids. The germline V gene encodes CDR1 SGHAT and CDR2 FQNNGV. V lost 1 base, J lost 3 bases, and 13 bases lay in between. The CDR3 loop reads CASSLGRVPHYEQYF. The CDR3 coding sequence is TGTGCCAGCAGCTTAGGCCGGGTCCCTCACTACGAGCAGTACTTC.

The rearrangement uses TRBV24-1 and TRBJ2-5, with 8 bases aligning to TRBD1. V gave up 4 bases and J gave up 3 bases; unmatched junction bases: 9. This CDR3 has 16 residues. Looked up from germline, CDR1 is KGHDR and CDR2 is SFDVKD. The CDR3 DNA is TGTGCCACCAGTGAGTCCGGGACAGGTAGGGAAGAGACCCAGTACTTC. Translated, it gives CATSESGTGREETQYF.

This chain connects TRBV6-2 or TRBV6-3 to TRBJ2-1; D gene unclear. Per the germline V gene, CDR1 is MNHEY and CDR2 is SVGEGT. Deletions cut 5 bases from V and 8 bases from J, with 7 bases between. The length of the CDR3 is 11 residues. CDR3 coding DNA: TGTGCCAGCAGTCAAGGTTATGAGCAGTTCTTC. Translation: CASSQGYEQFF.

V and J are TRBV28 and TRBJ2-7; 8 bases are shared with TRBD1. Germline lookup yields CDR1 MDHEN and CDR2 SYDVKM. The CDR3 totals 13 residues. The V segment lost 10 bases and the J segment 5 bases; nucleotides outside the gene matches: 10. DNA for the CDR3: TGTGCCACCAGGACAGGGCGATTCCACGAGCAGTACTTC. Translation: CATRTGRFHEQYF. The variable domain in full, completed from reference TRBV28 and TRBJ2-7, reads DVKVTQSSRYLVKRTGEKVFLECVQDMDHENMFWYRQDPGLGLRLIYFSYDVKMKEKGDIPEGYSVSREKKERFSLILESASTNQTSMYLCATRTGRFHEQYFGPGTRLTVT.

This chain links TRBV10-3 with TRBJ1-5; D ambiguous. V shed 2 bases and J shed 4 bases, with 3 bases lying between them. Germline V lookup: CDR1 ENHRY, CDR2 SYGVKD. The CDR3 consists of 12 residues. CDR3 nucleotide sequence: TGTGCCATCAGTGAGCCTAATCAGCCCCAGCATTTT. Protein sequence: CAISEPNQPQHF.

Details on this clone: The same CDR3 also results from other DNA sequences found in this sample. V is TRBV29-1 and J is TRBJ2-5; the D is unclear. The germline CDR1 and CDR2 sequences are SQVTM and ANQGSEA. Trimming left V 4 bases short and J 3 bases short, with 3 bases between. CDR3 length: 10 amino acids. CDR3 region: CSVGEETQYF. The DNA of the CDR3 is TGCAGCGTTGGAGAAGAGACCCAGTACTTC.

The chain couples TRBV14 to TRBJ2-7, with D possibly TRBD1 on 6 matching bases. Germline CDR1 and CDR2: SGHDN and FVKESK. CDR3 size: 14 residues. Trimming took off 4 bases at V and 1 base at J, with 11 bases between the two ends. CDR3 in amino acids: CASSPDSRSYEQYF. DNA for the CDR3: TGTGCCAGCAGCCCGGACAGCCGGTCCTACGAGCAGTACTTC.

The chain joins TRBV10-3 to TRBJ1-3; a possible D gene is TRBD1 (6 bases). Germline-derived CDR1 and CDR2 are ENHRY and SYGVKD. CDR3 size: 12 residues. V lost 8 bases and J lost 2, with 7 bases in between. The DNA for the CDR3 is TGTGCCATCCAGGGGACTGGAAACACCATATATTTT. Translated: CAIQGTGNTIYF.